Below, 3 T cell receptor beta chains from the same sample are listed, as sequenced in a study of blood T cell repertoires in COVID-19. Using immunoSEQ multiplex PCR, the repertoire was profiled, and TCRdb retains in-frame clones only, with some absent. The profile covers about 160,000 clones, with approximately 82% appearing a single time and roughly 18% taken by the ten largest. Sequencing was performed on PBMCs or T cells enriched from blood (not recorded which). Source of these receptors: a man aged 55 to 69 who had recovered from COVID-19.

Only one count was recorded for this clone. This chain joins TRBV2 and TRBJ1-1; D remains unclear. The CDR3 contains 13 residues. Per germline, CDR1 SNHLY and CDR2 FYNNEI. The V and J ends lost 9 bases and 0 bases respectively, with 11 bases between them. As DNA, the CDR3 is TGTGCCAGTTCGGAGGGCTTGAACACTGAAGCTTTCTTT. Protein sequence: CASSEGLNTEAFF.

The chain joins TRBV5-4 to TRBJ2-1; TRBD2 matches 8 bases. After removal of 3 bases from V and 6 bases from J, the junction contained 11 bases not matched to a gene. CDR1 is SGHNT and CDR2 is YYREEE in the germline V gene (reference sequence). This CDR3 region has 16 residues. This CDR3 reads CASSSSTGGDVNEQFF. DNA for the CDR3: TGTGCCAGCAGCTCGAGTACGGGGGGGGATGTCAATGAGCAGTTCTTC.

The chain links TRBV2 to TRBJ1-5, with TRBD1 as a possible D gene (5 bases). Germline-derived CDR1 and CDR2 are SNHLY and FYNNEI. CDR3 size: 16 residues. V was cut by 0 bases and J by 0 bases, with 9 bases left in between. CDR3 amino acids: CASSEAGGTSNQPQHF. In DNA, the CDR3 is TGTGCCAGCAGTGAAGCGGGGGGAACTAGCAATCAGCCCCAGCATTTT.